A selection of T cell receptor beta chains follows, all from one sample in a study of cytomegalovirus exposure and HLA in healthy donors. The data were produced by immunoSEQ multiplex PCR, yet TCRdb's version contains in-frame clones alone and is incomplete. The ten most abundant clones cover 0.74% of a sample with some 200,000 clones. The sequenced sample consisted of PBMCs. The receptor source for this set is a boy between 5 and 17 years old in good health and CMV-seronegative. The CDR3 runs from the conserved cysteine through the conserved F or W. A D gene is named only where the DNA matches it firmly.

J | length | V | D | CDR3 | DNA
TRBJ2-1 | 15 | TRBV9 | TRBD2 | CASSPSGTIYNEQFF | TGTGCCAGCAGCCCTAGCGGTACTATCTACAATGAGCAGTTCTTC
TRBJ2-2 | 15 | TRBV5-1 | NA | CASYTGGPFTGELFF | TGCGCCAGCTACACGGGGGGCCCATTCACCGGGGAGCTGTTTTTT
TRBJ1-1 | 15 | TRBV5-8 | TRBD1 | CASSLLTGMNTEAFF | TGTGCCAGCAGCCTTCTGACAGGGATGAACACTGAAGCTTTCTTT
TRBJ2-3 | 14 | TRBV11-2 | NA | CASSPGGNTDTQYF | TGTGCCAGCAGCCCTGGGGGGAACACAGATACGCAGTATTTT
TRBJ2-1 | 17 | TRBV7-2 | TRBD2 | CASSRGGLAGDHNEQFF | TGTGCCAGCAGCCGGGGGGGTCTAGCGGGGGACCACAATGAGCAGTTCTTC
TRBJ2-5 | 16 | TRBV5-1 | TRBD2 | CASSFTSGGSQETQYF | TGCGCCAGCAGCTTCACGAGCGGGGGGTCCCAAGAGACCCAGTACTTC
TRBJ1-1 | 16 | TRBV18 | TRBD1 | CASSPLQGAGATEAFF | TGTGCCAGCTCACCCTTACAGGGGGCCGGGGCCACTGAAGCTTTCTTT
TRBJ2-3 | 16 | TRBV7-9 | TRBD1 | CASSLVGQGGTDTQYF | TGTGCCAGCAGCTTAGTGGGACAGGGAGGCACAGATACGCAGTATTTT
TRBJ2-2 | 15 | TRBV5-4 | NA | CASSLGGTNTGELFF | TGTGCCAGCAGCTTGGGGGGCACAAACACCGGGGAGCTGTTTTTT
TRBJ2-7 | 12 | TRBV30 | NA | CAWGESPYEQYF | TGTGCCTGGGGGGAGTCCCCCTACGAGCAGTACTTC
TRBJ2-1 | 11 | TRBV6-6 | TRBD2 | CASSTAGGRFF | TGTGCCAGCAGTACTGCGGGGGGTAGGTTCTTC
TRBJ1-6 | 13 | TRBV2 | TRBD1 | CAGTGGRNSPLHF | TGTGCCGGAACAGGGGGCCGTAATTCACCCCTCCACTTT
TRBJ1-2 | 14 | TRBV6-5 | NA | CASSLQGGIYGYTF | TGTGCCAGCAGCCTCCAGGGCGGGATTTATGGCTACACCTTC
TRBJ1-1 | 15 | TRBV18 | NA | CASSPGQVQNTEAFF | TGTGCCAGCTCACCAGGGCAGGTGCAGAACACTGAAGCTTTCTTT
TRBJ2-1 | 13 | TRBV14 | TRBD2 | CASSQVRGVEQFF | TGTGCCAGCAGCCAAGTTCGGGGGGTCGAGCAGTTCTTC
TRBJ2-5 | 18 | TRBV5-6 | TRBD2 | CASSLVLAGAPRQETQYF | TGTGCCAGCAGCTTGGTTCTAGCGGGGGCCCCTCGCCAAGAGACCCAGTACTTC
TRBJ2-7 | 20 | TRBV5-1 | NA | CASSSIPGQGENGVYYEQYF | TGCGCCAGCAGCTCCATACCGGGACAAGGAGAGAATGGGGTATACTACGAGCAGTACTTC
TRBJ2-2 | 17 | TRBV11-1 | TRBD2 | CASSLGLAGANTGELFF | TGTGCCAGCAGCTTGGGACTAGCGGGGGCGAACACCGGGGAGCTGTTTTTT
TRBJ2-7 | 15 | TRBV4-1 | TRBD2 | CASSQLAGGRGEQYF | TGCGCCAGCAGCCAACTAGCGGGGGGCCGGGGGGAGCAGTACTTC
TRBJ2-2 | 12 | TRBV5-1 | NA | CASSLAVGELFF | TGCGCCAGCAGCTTGGCCGTCGGGGAGCTGTTTTTT
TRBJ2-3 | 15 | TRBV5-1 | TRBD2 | CASSEGLAAPNTQYF | TGCGCCAGCAGCGAGGGACTAGCCGCCCCTAATACGCAGTATTTT
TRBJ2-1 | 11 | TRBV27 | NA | CASRTNTEQFF | TGTGCCAGCAGAACAAATACTGAGCAGTTCTTC
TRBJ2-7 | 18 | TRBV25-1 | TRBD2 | CASSPTGLAGVRTYEQYF | TGTGCCAGCAGTCCAACGGGACTAGCGGGGGTACGTACCTACGAGCAGTACTTC
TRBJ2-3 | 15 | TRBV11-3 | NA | CASSSHPSGTDTQYF | TGTGCCAGCAGCTCTCACCCCAGTGGCACAGATACGCAGTATTTT
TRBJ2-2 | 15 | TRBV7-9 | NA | CASSTGNANTGELFF | TGTGCCAGCAGCACGGGAAACGCGAACACCGGGGAGCTGTTTTTT
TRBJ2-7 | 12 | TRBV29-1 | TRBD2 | CSVSSGGGEQYF | TGCAGCGTTTCTAGCGGGGGTGGCGAGCAGTACTTC
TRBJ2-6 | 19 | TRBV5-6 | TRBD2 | CASTVDGLAGGSGANVLTF | TGTGCCAGCACCGTCGACGGGCTAGCGGGGGGATCTGGGGCCAACGTCCTGACTTTC
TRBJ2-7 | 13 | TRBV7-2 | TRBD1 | CASSSGQSYEQYF | TGTGCCAGCAGCTCGGGACAGTCCTACGAGCAGTACTTC
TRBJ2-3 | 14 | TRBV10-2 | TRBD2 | CASSDTSGGYTQYF | TGCGCCAGCAGTGACACTAGCGGGGGTTATACGCAGTATTTT
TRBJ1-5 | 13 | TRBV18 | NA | CASSTQLNQPQHF | TGTGCCAGCTCAACCCAACTCAATCAGCCCCAGCATTTT
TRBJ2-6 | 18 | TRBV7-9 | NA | CASSLPAGRFSGANVLTF | TGTGCCAGCAGCTTACCGGCAGGGCGTTTTTCTGGGGCCAACGTCCTGACTTTC
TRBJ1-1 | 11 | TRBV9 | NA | CASSAGAEAFF | TGTGCCAGCAGCGCCGGGGCTGAAGCTTTCTTT
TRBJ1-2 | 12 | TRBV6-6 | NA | CASSQTQKGDTF | TGTGCCAGCAGTCAGACCCAGAAAGGGGACACCTTC
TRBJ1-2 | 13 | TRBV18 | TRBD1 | CASSPDREHGYTF | TGTGCCAGCTCACCTGACAGGGAACATGGCTACACCTTC
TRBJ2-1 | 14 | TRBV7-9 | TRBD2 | CATRRLAASDEQFF | TGTGCCACCCGCCGACTAGCGGCCTCGGATGAGCAGTTCTTC
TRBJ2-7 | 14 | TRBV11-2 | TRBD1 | CASSSVRDRAEQYF | TGTGCCAGCAGCTCGGTCAGGGACAGGGCCGAGCAGTACTTC
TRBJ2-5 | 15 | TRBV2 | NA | CASSPTGYGIETQYF | TGTGCCAGCAGTCCAACAGGGTATGGGATAGAGACCCAGTACTTC
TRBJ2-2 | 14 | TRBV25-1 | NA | CASSDFEGAGELFF | TGTGCCAGCAGTGACTTTGAGGGGGCCGGGGAGCTGTTTTTT
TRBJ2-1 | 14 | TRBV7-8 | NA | CASSLAPSVNEQFF | TGTGCCAGCAGCTTAGCGCCTTCGGTTAATGAGCAGTTCTTC
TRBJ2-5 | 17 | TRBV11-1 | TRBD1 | CASSRALGQGSAETQYF | TGTGCCAGCAGCCGGGCCCTCGGACAGGGGTCAGCAGAGACCCAGTACTTC
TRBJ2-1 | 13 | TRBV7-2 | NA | CASSLGRTGEQFF | TGTGCCAGCAGCTTAGGGCGTACGGGTGAGCAGTTCTTC
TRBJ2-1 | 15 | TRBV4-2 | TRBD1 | CASSQTGTGFYEQFF | TGTGCCAGCAGCCAGACGGGGACAGGTTTTTATGAGCAGTTCTTC
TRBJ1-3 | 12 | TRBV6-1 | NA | CASKSSGNTIYF | TGTGCCAGCAAATCTAGTGGAAACACCATATATTTT
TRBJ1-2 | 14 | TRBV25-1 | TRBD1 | CASSEPQGARGYTF | TGTGCCAGCAGTGAGCCACAGGGGGCACGGGGCTACACCTTC
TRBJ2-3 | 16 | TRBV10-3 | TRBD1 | CAISESAGGRIDTQYF | TGTGCCATCAGTGAGTCGGCAGGGGGTAGAATAGATACGCAGTATTTT
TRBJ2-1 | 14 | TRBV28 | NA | CASHRQGPYNEQFF | TGTGCCAGCCACCGGCAGGGGCCCTACAATGAGCAGTTCTTC
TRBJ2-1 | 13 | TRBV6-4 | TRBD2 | CASSDGRLATQFF | TGTGCCAGCAGTGACGGTAGACTAGCAACCCAGTTCTTC
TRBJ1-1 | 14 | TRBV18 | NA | CASSPRGADTEAFF | TGTGCCAGCTCACCCCGGGGGGCGGACACTGAAGCTTTCTTT
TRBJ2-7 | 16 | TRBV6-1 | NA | CASSERQPTILYEQYF | TGTGCCAGCAGTGAACGCCAGCCAACTATCCTCTACGAGCAGTACTTC
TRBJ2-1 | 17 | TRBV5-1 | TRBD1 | CASSQRSPGQIYNEQFF | TGCGCCAGCAGCCAGCGGTCCCCGGGACAGATCTACAATGAGCAGTTCTTC
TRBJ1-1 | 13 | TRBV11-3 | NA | CASSRTRNTEAFF | TGTGCCAGCAGCCGAACGAGGAACACTGAAGCTTTCTTT
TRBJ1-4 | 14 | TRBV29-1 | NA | CSVARGNTNEKLFF | TGCAGCGTTGCTAGGGGCAATACTAATGAAAAACTGTTTTTT
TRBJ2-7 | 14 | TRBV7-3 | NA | CASSPDSITYEQYF | TGTGCCAGCAGCCCCGACAGTATCACCTACGAGCAGTACTTC
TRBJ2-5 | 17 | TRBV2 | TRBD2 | CASSEGATSGGEETQYF | TGTGCCAGCAGTGAAGGGGCGACTAGCGGGGGGGAAGAGACCCAGTACTTC